This entry describes one TCR beta chain. Antigen: not known. Trimming cost V 4 bases and J 5 bases, with 12 bases left between them. CDR1 and CDR2 from the germline V gene are SEHNR and FQNEAQ (reference sequence). This CDR3 region has 14 residues. This specimen belongs to a study of shared clonotypes between healthy human individuals. Study at large: The people who gave samples were two women and a few men aged 18 to 49. General observations from the study: Of the naive CD4 clonotypes, approximately 5% were shared across several donors. The researchers took only blood, and tissue repertoires probably look different. Although depth was large, rarefaction showed that sequencing of the sorted subsets was incomplete.

This table comes from immunoSEQ multiplex PCR, and its TCRdb copy is limited to in-frame clones, with some not included. The data hold about 1 million clones, with roughly 80% observed a single time. The V gene is TRBV7-9, the J gene TRBJ2-1; no reliable D call. The sample comprised memory CD4+ T cells sorted from blood. Subset described: CD45RA-negative fraction. This clonotype originated in a man younger than 35 in good health. This CDR3 reads CASSSWTNNNEQFF. The CDR3, as DNA: TGTGCCAGCAGCTCATGGACGAATAACAATGAGCAGTTCTTC.